Below are 4 T cell receptor beta chains sequenced from a single sample in a study of blood T cell repertoires in COVID-19. The assay was immunoSEQ multiplex PCR, and TCRdb's table has in-frame clones only and misses some. The sample has tens of thousands of clones, about four fifths seen once; the top ten hold roughly 10%. The material sequenced was peripheral blood. These receptors were obtained from a human donor in a cohort sampled during active COVID-19.

This chain links TRBV6-6 with TRBJ1-2, with TRBD1 identical over 9 bases. V gave up 5 bases and J gave up 8 bases; unmatched junction bases: 12. Looked up from germline, CDR1 is MNHNY and CDR2 is SVGAGI (reference sequence). This CDR3 spans 15 amino acids. This CDR3 reads CASSRTGTGSGGYTF. The CDR3 nucleotides read TGTGCCAGCAGTAGGACCGGGACAGGGAGTGGGGGCTACACCTTC.

The chain uses TRBV13 and TRBJ1-5; maybe TRBD1 (6 bases). This CDR3 is built from 17 residues. The V gene's germline CDR1 is PRHDT and CDR2 FYEKMQ (reference sequence). Trimming pared 0 bases from V and 3 bases from J, leaving 15 bases between. The CDR3 bases are TGTGCCAGCAGCTTAGGCCGAGGTAGGGACAACAATCAGCCCCAGCATTTT. Translated, it gives CASSLGRGRDNNQPQHF.

The rearrangement uses TRBV19 and TRBJ1-4, with D tentatively TRBD1 (5 bases). V lost 7 bases and J lost 8, with 14 bases in between. The CDR3 loop spans 13 amino acids. Germline V CDR1 and CDR2: LNHDA, SQIVND (reference sequence). The CDR3 sequence: CASTPPKGEKLFF. The DNA of the CDR3 is TGTGCCAGTACCCCCCCCAAGGGGGAAAAACTGTTTTTT.

This chain connects TRBV6-5 to TRBJ2-3, with 8 bases matching TRBD1. This CDR3 has 14 amino acids. From germline, CDR1 is MNHEY and CDR2 SVGAGI. Trimming removed 6 bases from V and 3 bases from J; junction bases left unmatched: 5. DNA of the CDR3: TGTGCCAGCAGAGGACAGGGTAGGACAGATACGCAGTATTTT. It translates to CASRGQGRTDTQYF.